These 17 T cell receptor delta chains originate from one sample sequenced in a study of delta chains in infants with herpesvirus infections. TCR cDNA was made from PBMC RNA with gamma- and delta-chain-specific primers. TCRdb fed the RT-PCR reads to CATT. The sample yields some 830 delta-chain clones, around 35% seen once. Sequencing used peripheral blood, obtained at time point 1 of longitudinal follow-up. The receptors here all came from a human donor who was a Ugandan infant, either HIV-exposed or HIV-unexposed (not recorded which).

With regard to this clone: A far larger clone lies a single base away; this is likely a read error. This chain uses TRDV1 with TRDJ1; 9 positions match TRDD3. This CDR3 has 20 amino acids. Trimming removed 3 bases from V and 5 bases from J; junction bases left unmatched: 22. Germline V CDR1 and CDR2: TSWWSYY, QGS. CDR3 sequence (DNA): TGTGCTCTTGGGGAGGCCTTCCCTGCATGGTCCGTACTGGGGGAGGATAAACTCATCTTT. It encodes CALGEAFPAWSVLGEDKLIF.

The table lists this clone with a few counts. The V call is TRDV2, the J call TRDJ3, with 8 bases fitting TRDD3. CDR1 and CDR2 from the germline V gene are GEAIGNYY and EKD. The V gene end was trimmed by 7 bases and the J gene end by 2 bases; junction bases not matched to a gene: 9. The CDR3 loop spans 17 amino acids. The CDR3 bases are TGTGCCTGCACTACTGGGGGTAGCCCCTGGGACACCCGACAGATGTTTTTC. Its protein is CACTTGGSPWDTRQMFF.

By sample fraction, this clone is large. The sample contains more than one DNA sequence encoding this CDR3. The rearrangement uses TRAV38-2/DV8 and TRDJ2; D might be TRDD3 (6 bases). There are 20 residues in the CDR3. Trimming pared 0 bases from V and 0 bases from J, leaving 21 bases between. Looked up from germline, CDR1 is TSESDYY and CDR2 is QEAYKQQN. The CDR3 sequence: CAYRSAIAGIGAALTAQLFF. The CDR3 DNA reads TGTGCTTATAGGAGCGCGATCGCGGGGATCGGGGCGGCTTTGACAGCACAACTCTTCTTT.

Turning to this clone: Only one base separates this from a far larger clonotype, so it likely reflects a read error. The sample holds other DNA sequences that translate to the same CDR3. The rearrangement joins TRDV2 to TRDJ1, with 9 bases identical to TRDD3. The CDR3 covers 14 residues. Germline loops: CDR1 GEAIGNYY, CDR2 EKD. The CDR3 region is CACDVLGDTEKLIF. In DNA form, the CDR3 reads TGTGCCTGTGACGTACTGGGGGACACCGAAAAACTCATCTTT.

By its share, this clone is large (0.1 to 1%). This rearrangement joins TRDV2 to TRDJ2; 11 bases match TRDD3. The CDR3 extends over 16 amino acids. CDR1 is GEAIGNYY, CDR2 EKD, per germline. J was trimmed by 7 bases and V by 0 bases; bases with no gene match: 6. DNA of the CDR3: TGTGCCTGTGACACCGTGGGGGATACGAAGGAAGCACAACTCTTCTTT. Its translation is CACDTVGDTKEAQLFF.

Of note for this clone: Being one base from a much bigger clone, this may be a read error. This chain connects TRDV1 to TRDJ1, with TRDD3 identical over 9 bases. This CDR3 region has 19 residues. CDR1 and CDR2 (germline): TSWWSYY, QGS. CDR3 sequence: CALGELSRAGGSTRFKPIF. The CDR3 DNA sequence: TGTGCTCTTGGGGAACTTAGTCGGGCTGGGGGATCCACGCGGTTCAAACCCATCTTT.

In the case of this clone: This likely came from a read error, as a far larger clone is one base away. The chain joins TRDV2 to TRDJ2, with 9 bases aligning to TRDD3. Germline trimming cut 3 bases from V and 0 bases from J; bases unmatched to any gene: 4. CDR1 and CDR2 from the germline V gene are GEAIGNYY and EKD. The CDR3 length is 16 residues. This CDR3 is CACDAVGDTLTAQLFF. CDR3 coding DNA: TGTGCCTGTGACGCCGTGGGGGATACTTTGACAGCACAACTCTTCTTT.

In the case of this clone: A far more abundant clone sits one base away, making this likely a read error. Within the sample, other DNA sequences also encode this same CDR3. J is TRDJ1 and V is TRDV1, with TRDD3 matching 8 bases. This CDR3 contains 22 residues. Germline CDR1 reads TSWWSYY; CDR2 reads QGS. The CDR3 protein is CALGETPGLTQLLGVNTDKLIF. DNA of the CDR3: TGTGCCCTTGGGGAAACCCCCGGCCTCACTCAGCTACTGGGGGTCAACACCGATAAACTCATCTTT.

A note on this clone: This likely came from a read error, as a far larger clone is one base away. The chain is built from TRDV1 and TRDJ1; no clear D. There are 16 residues in the CDR3. Germline V gives CDR1 TSWWSYY, CDR2 QGS. Trimming shortened V by 2 bases and J by 9 bases, and 22 bases separated the two germline ends. The CDR3 is CALGESHLGRTAQLIF. CDR3 bases: TGTGCTCTTGGGGAATCTCATCTTGGAAGAACAGCACAACTCATCTTT.

This clone ranks as medium-sized. The J gene is TRDJ1, the V gene TRDV1, with unresolved D. Trimming took 1 base from V and 0 from J, leaving 12 bases between them. Germline V lookup: CDR1 TSWWSYY, CDR2 QGS. The CDR3 loop spans 16 amino acids. The CDR3 protein is CALGEPFPPYTDKLIF. The CDR3 DNA sequence: TGTGCTCTTGGGGAACCGTTCCCTCCTTACACCGATAAACTCATCTTT.

About this clone: A read error is likely here: a far larger clone is one base away. The chain links TRDV2 to TRDJ1; D assignment may be TRDD2 or TRDD3 (5 bases each). The V end was cut by 0 bases, the J end by 0 bases, with 28 bases between. The CDR3 is made up of 21 amino acids. CDR1 and CDR2 (germline): GEAIGNYY, EKD. The CDR3 reads CACDTLDSPSYGGSNTDKLIF. CDR3 sequence (DNA): TGTGCCTGTGACACCTTAGATTCCCCTTCGTACGGGGGGTCCAACACCGATAAACTCATCTTT.

In regard to this clone: This may be a read error, as it is one base from a much larger clone. This sequence joins TRDV1 and TRDJ1; no clear D. Trimming removed 3 bases at V and 7 bases at J, with 18 bases between. The CDR3 is made up of 15 amino acids. Germline V gene sequence: CDR1 TSWWSYY, CDR2 QGS. The CDR3 bases are TGTGCTCTTGGGGAGCCGATTGGTACACCATGTAAACTCATCTTT. Translated: CALGEPIGTPCKLIF.

By frequency in the sample, this clone is large. The rearrangement joins TRDV1 to TRDJ1, with 7 bases identical to TRDD3. Germline CDR1 is TSWWSYY and CDR2 is QGS. The CDR3 is made up of 18 amino acids. The ends lost 5 bases at V and 0 bases at J; junction bases unmatched: 15. The CDR3 spells CALGKAKYWGSNTDKLIF. The CDR3, as DNA: TGTGCTCTTGGGAAAGCCAAGTACTGGGGATCAAACACCGATAAACTCATCTTT.

On this clone: This probably arose from a read error, given a far larger clone one base away. CDR3 in amino acids: CALGEHRGYGALIF. CDR3 coding DNA: TGTGCTCTTGGGGAGCACCGGGGATACGGAGCCCTGATCTTT. The chain combines TRDV1 with TRDJ4, with 9 bases matching TRDD3. The V gene end was trimmed by 3 bases and the J gene end by 6 bases; junction bases not matched to a gene: 8. The V gene's germline CDR1 is TSWWSYY and CDR2 QGS. The CDR3 contains 14 residues.

This clone is classed as large. The chain employs TRDV1 and TRDJ1; TRDD3 matches 8 bases. The V gene end was trimmed by 2 bases and the J gene end by 0 bases; junction bases not matched to a gene: 14. The CDR3 extends over 19 amino acids. The germline V gene encodes CDR1 TSWWSYY and CDR2 QGS. CDR3 in amino acids: CALGEVRCTGGSYTDKLIF. In nucleotides, the CDR3 is TGTGCTCTTGGGGAAGTTCGCTGTACTGGGGGTTCGTACACCGATAAACTCATCTTT.

This clone was observed a few times. This chain joins TRDV2 and TRDJ3, with 12 bases identical to TRDD3. V lost 0 bases to trimming and J lost 5 bases; unmatched junction nucleotides: 10. CDR1 GEAIGNYY and CDR2 EKD come from the germline V gene. The CDR3 consists of 20 residues. Here the CDR3 reads CACDTVLGDTSGRDTRQMFF. The CDR3 region has the DNA TGTGCCTGTGACACCGTACTGGGGGATACCTCGGGGAGGGACACCCGACAGATGTTTTTC.

This clone was seen only a few times. The chain has TRDV2 and TRDJ3, with TRDD3 as a possible D gene (5 bases). CDR1 and CDR2 from the germline V gene are GEAIGNYY and EKD. The CDR3 contains 19 residues. Trimming stripped 2 bases from V and 2 bases from J, with 18 bases between. The CDR3: CACDILRGKDAWDTRQMFF. As DNA, the CDR3 is TGTGCCTGTGACATACTTCGGGGAAAGGACGCCTGGGACACCCGACAGATGTTTTTC.